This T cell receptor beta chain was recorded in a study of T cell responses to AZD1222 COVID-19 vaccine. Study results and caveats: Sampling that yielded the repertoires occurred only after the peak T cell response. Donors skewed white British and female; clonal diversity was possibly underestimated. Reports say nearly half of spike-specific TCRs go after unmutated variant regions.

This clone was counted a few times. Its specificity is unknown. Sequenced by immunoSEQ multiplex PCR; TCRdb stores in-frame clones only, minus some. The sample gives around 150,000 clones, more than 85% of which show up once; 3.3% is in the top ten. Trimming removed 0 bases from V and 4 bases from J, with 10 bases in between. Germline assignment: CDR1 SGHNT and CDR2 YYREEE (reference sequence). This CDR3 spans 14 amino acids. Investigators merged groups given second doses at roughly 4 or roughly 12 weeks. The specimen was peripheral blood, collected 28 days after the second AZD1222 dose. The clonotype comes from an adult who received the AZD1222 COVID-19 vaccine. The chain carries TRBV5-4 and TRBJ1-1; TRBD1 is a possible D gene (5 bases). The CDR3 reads CASSLEIGGTEAFF. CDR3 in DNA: TGTGCCAGCAGCTTGGAAATCGGGGGCACTGAAGCTTTCTTT.